This T cell receptor beta chain emerged from a study of patients with pleural tuberculosis. V shed 4 bases and J 4 bases; nucleotides not matched to a gene: 5. The CDR3 runs to 15 residues. Germline-derived CDR1 and CDR2 are MGHRA and YSYEKL. Using its own MiXCR run on the reads, TCRdb lists one record per CDR3 protein. The table has about 29,000 distinct CDR3 sequences, 15% to 20% seen once. In this sample, this clonotype turned up many times. This receptor was obtained from a human donor with pleural tuberculosis. The chain couples TRBV4-1 to TRBJ1-1, with 11 bases fitting TRBD1. Input material: peripheral blood. Written as DNA, the CDR3 is TGCGCCAGCAGCCGGACAGGGGGCGAGGGCACTGAAGCTTTCTTT. Amino acids: CASSRTGGEGTEAFF.